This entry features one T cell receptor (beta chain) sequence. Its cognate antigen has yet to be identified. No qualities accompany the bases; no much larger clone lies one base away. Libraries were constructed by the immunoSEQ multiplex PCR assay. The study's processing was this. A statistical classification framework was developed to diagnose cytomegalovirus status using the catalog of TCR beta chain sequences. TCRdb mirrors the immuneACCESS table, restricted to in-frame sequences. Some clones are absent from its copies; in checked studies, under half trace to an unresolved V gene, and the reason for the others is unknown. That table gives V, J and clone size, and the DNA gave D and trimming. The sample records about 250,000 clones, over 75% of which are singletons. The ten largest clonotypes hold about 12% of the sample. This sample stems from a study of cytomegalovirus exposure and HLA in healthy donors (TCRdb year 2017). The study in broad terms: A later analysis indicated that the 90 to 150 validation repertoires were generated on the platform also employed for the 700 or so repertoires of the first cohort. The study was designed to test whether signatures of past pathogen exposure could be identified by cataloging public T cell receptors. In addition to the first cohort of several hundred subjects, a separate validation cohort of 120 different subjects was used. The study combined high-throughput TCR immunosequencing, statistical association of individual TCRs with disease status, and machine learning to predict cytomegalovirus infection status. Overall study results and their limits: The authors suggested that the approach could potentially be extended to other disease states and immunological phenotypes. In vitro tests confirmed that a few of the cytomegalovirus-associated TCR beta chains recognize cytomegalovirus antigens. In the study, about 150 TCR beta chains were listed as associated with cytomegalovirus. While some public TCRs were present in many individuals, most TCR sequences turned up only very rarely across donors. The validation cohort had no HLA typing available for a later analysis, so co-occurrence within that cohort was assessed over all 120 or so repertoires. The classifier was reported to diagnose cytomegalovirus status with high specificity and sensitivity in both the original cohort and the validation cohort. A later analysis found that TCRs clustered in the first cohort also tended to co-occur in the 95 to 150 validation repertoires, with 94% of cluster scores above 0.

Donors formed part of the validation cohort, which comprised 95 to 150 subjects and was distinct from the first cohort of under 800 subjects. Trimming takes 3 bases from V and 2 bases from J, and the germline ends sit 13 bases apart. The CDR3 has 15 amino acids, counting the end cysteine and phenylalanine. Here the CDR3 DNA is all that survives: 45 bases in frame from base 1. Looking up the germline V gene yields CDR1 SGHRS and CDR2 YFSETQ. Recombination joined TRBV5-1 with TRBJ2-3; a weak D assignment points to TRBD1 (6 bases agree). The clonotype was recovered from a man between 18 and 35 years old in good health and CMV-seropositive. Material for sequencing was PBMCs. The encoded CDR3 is CASSSRDTITDTQYF. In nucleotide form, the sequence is TGCGCCAGCAGCTCCCGGGACACCATCACAGATACGCAGTATTTT.